This T cell receptor (beta chain) was captured in a study of patients and donors after allogeneic stem cell transplantation. The germline gives CDR1 SEHNR, CDR2 FQNEAQ (reference sequence). The ends were cut back, 2 bases at V and 7 bases at J, with 14 bases in the middle. This CDR3 has 14 amino acids. TCRdb independently ran MiXCR on the RT-PCR reads; one entry per CDR3 protein. The sample has some 160,000 distinct CDR3 sequences, approximately 24% seen once. Sequencing was done on a sample of blood, either unsorted or a sorted T cell fraction (not recorded which). This TCR was recovered from a human donor who was either an allogeneic HSCT recipient or a stem cell or donor lymphocyte infusion donor (not recorded which). It is not recorded whose cells these are; they may come from a transplant donor. This chain joins TRBV7-9 and TRBJ1-2, with a weak D call TRBD1 (6 bases). The CDR3 bases are TGTGCCAGCAGCTTACTAGGGGGGGCTGGTGGCTACACCTTC. Encoded protein: CASSLLGGAGGYTF.